One sample yielded the 4 T cell receptor beta chains listed below, sequenced in a study of cytomegalovirus exposure and HLA in healthy donors. The PCR employed 60 Vbeta primers together with 13 Jbeta primers. This table comes from immunoSEQ multiplex PCR, and its TCRdb copy is limited to in-frame clones, with some not included. Here the sample spans under 200,000 clones, 82% being singletons. Material for sequencing was PBMCs. These receptors originate from a girl aged 5 to 17 in good health and CMV-seropositive.

The chain employs TRBV6-5 and TRBJ1-5; TRBD1 might be the D (5 bases). Germline lookup yields CDR1 MNHEY and CDR2 SVGAGI. Trimming removed 2 bases at V and 7 bases at J, with 12 bases between. The CDR3 covers 14 residues. In DNA, the CDR3 is TGTGCCAGCAGTTACGCCAGGGTGGGGCAGCCCCAGCATTTT. Translation gives CASSYARVGQPQHF.

This chain joins TRBV5-1 and TRBJ2-1, with 8 positions matching TRBD2. The V gene's germline CDR1 is SGHRS and CDR2 YFSETQ. This CDR3 comprises 15 residues. Trimming at V came to 1 base and at J to 6 bases, leaving 6 bases not matched to a gene. This chain's CDR3 is CASSLRLAGRNEQFF. Here the CDR3 DNA reads TGCGCCAGCAGCTTGCGCCTAGCGGGCCGCAATGAGCAGTTCTTC. The full variable domain, with the rest looked up from reference TRBV5-1 and TRBJ2-1, is KAGVTQTPRYLIKTRGQQVTLSCSPISGHRSVSWYQQTPGQGLQFLFEYFSETQRNKGNFPGRFSGRQFSNSRSEMNVSTLELGDSALYLCASSLRLAGRNEQFFGPGTRLTVL.

The V and J genes are TRBV7-9 and TRBJ2-1; 7 nucleotides agree with TRBD1. Germline assignment: CDR1 SEHNR and CDR2 FQNEAQ (reference sequence). CDR3 length: 16 residues. V gave up 6 bases and J gave up 6 bases; unmatched junction bases: 14. The CDR3 here is CASSPIGTEVVNEQFF. The CDR3 bases are TGTGCCAGCAGTCCTATTGGGACAGAAGTCGTCAATGAGCAGTTCTTC.

V and J are TRBV29-1 and TRBJ2-7; possibly TRBD2 for D (6 bases). The CDR3 is 13 residues long. Germline loops: CDR1 SQVTM, CDR2 ANQGSEA. The CDR3 protein is CTVTAGSINEQYF. The CDR3, as DNA: TGCACCGTCACGGCGGGATCGATCAACGAGCAGTACTTC.